The clone carrying this TCR beta chain was counted between two and nine times. Its antigen is undetermined. The memory fraction was CD4+CD45RO+CD25- cells. Broader study findings: The larger-cohort validation was restricted to a single TCR beta V-J rearrangement rather than whole repertoires.

The CDR3 totals 14 residues. Germline lookup yields CDR1 SGHNT and CDR2 YYREEE (reference sequence). V dropped 0 bases and J dropped 6; count of bases not matched to a gene: 5. TCRdb re-called the 5' RACE reads with MiXCR, one entry per CDR3 protein. The sample carries roughly 45,000 distinct CDR3 sequences, approximately 31% recorded once. This receptor was obtained from a female donor with breast cancer. The V call is TRBV5-4, the J call TRBJ1-1; 7 nucleotides match TRBD1. Sample: tumor-infiltrating memory CD4+ T cells sorted from the breast tumor. Subset of the sample: memory CD4+ T cells, CD4+CD45RO+CD25-. CDR3: CASSLVRDSPEAFF. CDR3 coding DNA: TGTGCCAGCAGCTTGGTTCGGGACAGCCCTGAAGCTTTCTTT.